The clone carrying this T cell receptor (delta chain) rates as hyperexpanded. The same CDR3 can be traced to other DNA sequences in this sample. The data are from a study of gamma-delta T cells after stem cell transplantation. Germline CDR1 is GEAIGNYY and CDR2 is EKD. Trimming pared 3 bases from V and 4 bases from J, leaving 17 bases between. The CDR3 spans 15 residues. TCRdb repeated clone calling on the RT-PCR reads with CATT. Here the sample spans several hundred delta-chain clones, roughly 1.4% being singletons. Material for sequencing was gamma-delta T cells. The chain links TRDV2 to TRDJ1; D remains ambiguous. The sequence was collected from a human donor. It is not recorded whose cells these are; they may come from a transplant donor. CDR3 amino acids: CACDSISDRLDKLIF. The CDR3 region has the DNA TGTGCCTGTGACTCCATCTCCGATCGTCTCGATAAACTCATCTTT.